A single sample is the source of the 8 T cell receptor beta chains below, sequenced in a study of T cells expressing NK-cell markers. One entry per CDR3 protein, without DNA, is what TCRdb gives after re-calling the 5' RACE reads. The table gives tens of thousands of distinct CDR3 sequences; the top ten clones make up about 55% of it. Specimen: blood T cells: a sorted CD56 or NKG2C T cell subset, CD4+ or CD8+ T cells, or bulk PBMC T cells (not recorded which). Receptors originate from a woman aged 18-69 years in good health.

The V gene is TRBV27, the J gene TRBJ2-5; TCRdb names TRBD1, which stays unverified in the absence of DNA. The germline V gene encodes CDR1 MNHEY and CDR2 SMNVEV (reference sequence). CDR3 length equals 12 residues. The chain's CDR3 is CACGEGGETQYF.

The chain is built from TRBV6-4 and TRBJ2-3; TCRdb returns TRBD2, unconfirmable since there is no DNA. The germline V gene has CDR1 MRHNA and CDR2 SNTAGT. The CDR3 sequence is 15 residues long. This CDR3 reads CASSDGTSGGDTQYF.

The gene calls are TRBV28 and TRBJ1-1. The CDR3 is 15 amino acids. Per the germline V gene, CDR1 is MDHEN and CDR2 is SYDVKM. CDR3 residues: CASSLISSSYTEAFF.

The gene calls are TRBV12-3 or TRBV12-4 and TRBJ1-3. This CDR3 is built from 14 residues. This CDR3 reads CAVIRPGSGNTIYF.

J is TRBJ1-5 and V is TRBV6-1. CDR3 size: 14 residues. Germline CDR1 reads MNHNS; CDR2 reads SASEGT. CDR3: CASSENTENQPQHF.

The V gene is TRBV7-9, the J gene TRBJ1-3. Looked up from germline, CDR1 is SEHNR and CDR2 is FQNEAQ (reference sequence). There are 13 residues in the CDR3. The CDR3 sequence: CASSFSRGDTIYF.

This sequence joins TRBV24-1 and TRBJ2-5. The CDR3 is made up of 14 amino acids. Germline lookup yields CDR1 KGHDR and CDR2 SFDVKD. CDR3 protein: CATSDSRIRETQYF.

This sequence joins TRBV16 and TRBJ2-7; the D gene TCRdb calls, TRBD2, cannot be checked with no DNA. From germline, CDR1 is KGHSY and CDR2 FQNENV. This CDR3 region has 17 residues. This CDR3 is CASSQSTSGASSYEQYF. The full variable domain, completed using reference TRBV16 and TRBJ2-7, is GEEVAQTPKHLVRGEGQKAKLYCAPIKGHSYVFWYQQVLKNEFKFLISFQNENVFDETGMPKERFSAKCLPNSPCSLEIQATKLEDSAVYFCASSQSTSGASSYEQYFGPGTRLTVT.